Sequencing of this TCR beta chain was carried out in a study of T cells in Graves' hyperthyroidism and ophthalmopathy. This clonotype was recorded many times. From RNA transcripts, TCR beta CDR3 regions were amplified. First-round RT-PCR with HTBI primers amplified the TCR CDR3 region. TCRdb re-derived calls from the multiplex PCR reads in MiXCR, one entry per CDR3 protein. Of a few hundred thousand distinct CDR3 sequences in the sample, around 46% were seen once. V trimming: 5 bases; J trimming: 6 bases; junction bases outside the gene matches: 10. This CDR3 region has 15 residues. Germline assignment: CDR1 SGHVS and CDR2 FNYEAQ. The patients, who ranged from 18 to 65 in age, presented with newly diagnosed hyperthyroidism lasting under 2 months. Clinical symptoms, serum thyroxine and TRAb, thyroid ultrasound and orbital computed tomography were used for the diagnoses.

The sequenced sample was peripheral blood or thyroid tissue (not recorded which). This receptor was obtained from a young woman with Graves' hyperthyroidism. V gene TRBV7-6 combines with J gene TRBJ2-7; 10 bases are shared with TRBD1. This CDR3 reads CASSTRDRGLPEQYF. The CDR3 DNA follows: TGTGCCAGCAGCACCCGGGACAGGGGCCTACCCGAGCAGTACTTC.